This TCR beta chain stems from a study of T cells after yellow fever vaccination. On the study more broadly: Preparation of the low-cell-number fractions used SMART-Seq v4 Ultra Low Input.

This clonotype was seen at least ten times. Its antigen is not known. The length of the CDR3 is 15 residues. Trimming cost V 4 bases and J 5 bases, with 17 bases left between them. CDR1 SGHDN and CDR2 FVKESK come from the germline V gene. A universal primer site and UMIs were added as TCR cDNA was made by 5'RACE template switching. Via MiXCR, TCRdb re-called the 5' RACE reads, giving one row per CDR3 protein. The sample lists hundreds of thousands of distinct CDR3 sequences; 12% were seen once. General observations from the study: Researchers noted that a small share of clonotypes showed up in both CD4 and CD8 compartments. It was the secondary response that reached its peak faster, day 5 versus 15, but it was weaker.

The sequencing used PBMCs, collected on the day of the yellow fever booster vaccination. This TCR derives from a man between 25 and 39 years old who received the YFV17D yellow fever vaccine. This chain joins TRBV14 and TRBJ1-1; a weak D match, TRBD1 (5 bases). CDR3 nucleotide sequence: TGTGCCAGCAGCCTAGAACGGCATGGGGGAACTGAAGCTTTCTTT. It yields the protein CASSLERHGGTEAFF.